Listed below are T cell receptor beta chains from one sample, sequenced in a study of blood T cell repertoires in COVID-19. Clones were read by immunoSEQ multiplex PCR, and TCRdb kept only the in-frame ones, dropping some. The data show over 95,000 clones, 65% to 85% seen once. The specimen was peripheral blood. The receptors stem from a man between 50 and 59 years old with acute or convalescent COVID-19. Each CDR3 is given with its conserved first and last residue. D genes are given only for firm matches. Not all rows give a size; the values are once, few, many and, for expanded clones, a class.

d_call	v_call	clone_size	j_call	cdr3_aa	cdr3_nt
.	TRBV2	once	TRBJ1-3	CASAGSKAGNTIYF	TGTGCCAGCGCGGGAAGTAAGGCTGGAAACACCATATATTTT
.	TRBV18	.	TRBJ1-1	CASSPRQVATEAFF	TGTGCCAGCTCACCTCGCCAGGTGGCCACTGAAGCTTTCTTT
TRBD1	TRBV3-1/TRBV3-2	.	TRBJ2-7	CASSHLDRNPSF	TGTGCCAGCAGCCACCTGGACAGGAACCCCTCCTTC
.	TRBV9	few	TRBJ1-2	CASSAYSSYGYTF	TGTGCCAGCAGCGCGTATTCTTCCTATGGCTACACCTTC
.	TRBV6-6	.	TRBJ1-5	CASSYVGGNYQPQHF	TGTGCCAGCAGTTACGTAGGCGGGAACTATCAGCCCCAGCATTTT
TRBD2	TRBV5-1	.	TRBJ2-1	CASSSGTSGGASYNEQFF	TGCGCCAGCAGCTCCGGGACTAGCGGGGGGGCCTCCTACAATGAGCAGTTCTTC
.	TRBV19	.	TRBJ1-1	CAGSTAGMTEAFF	TGTGCCGGATCGACAGCGGGGATGACTGAAGCTTTCTTT
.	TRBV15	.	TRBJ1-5	CATSRGGNSNQPQHF	TGTGCCACCAGCAGAGGCGGAAATAGCAATCAGCCCCAGCATTTT
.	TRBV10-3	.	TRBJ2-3	CAAKQGSTDTQYF	TGTGCCGCCAAGCAGGGGAGCACAGATACGCAGTATTTT
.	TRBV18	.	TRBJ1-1	CASSSNRDTEAFF	TGTGCCAGCTCAAGTAACAGGGATACTGAAGCTTTCTTT
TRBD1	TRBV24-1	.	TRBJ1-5	CATSDRQGGGNQPQHF	TGTGCCACCAGTGACCGACAGGGTGGGGGCAATCAGCCCCAGCATTTT
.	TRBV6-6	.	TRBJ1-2	CASSPPGYGYTF	TGTGCCAGCAGTCCCCCGGGCTATGGCTACACCTTC
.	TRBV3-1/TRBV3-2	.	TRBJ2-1	CASSPSVLGGEQFF	TGTGCCAGCAGCCCGAGCGTGTTGGGGGGTGAGCAGTTCTTC
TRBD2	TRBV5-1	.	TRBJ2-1	CASSSSGAARNEQFF	TGCGCCAGCAGCAGCAGCGGGGCGGCCAGGAATGAGCAGTTCTTC
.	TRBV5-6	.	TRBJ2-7	CASSLEGGREQYF	TGTGCCAGCAGCTTGGAAGGGGGACGAGAGCAGTACTTC
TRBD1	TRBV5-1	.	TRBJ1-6	CASSQGQADSPLHF	TGCGCCAGCAGCCAGGGACAGGCTGATTCACCCCTCCACTTT
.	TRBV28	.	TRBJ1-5	CASSFRGQPQHF	TGTGCCAGCAGTTTCCGAGGACAGCCCCAGCATTTT
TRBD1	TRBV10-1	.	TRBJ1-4	CASSDPNKGAEKLFF	TGCGCCAGCAGTGACCCGAACAAGGGGGCTGAAAAACTGTTTTTT
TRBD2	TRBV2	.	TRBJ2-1	CASSELAGGPLSYNEQFF	TGTGCCAGCAGCGAACTAGCGGGGGGGCCCCTCTCCTACAATGAGCAGTTCTTC
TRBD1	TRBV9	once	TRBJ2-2	CASSLGTGATGELFF	TGTGCCAGCAGCTTAGGGACAGGAGCCACCGGGGAGCTGTTTTTT
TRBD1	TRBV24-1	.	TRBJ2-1	CATGQGSNEQFF	TGTGCCACAGGACAGGGAAGTAATGAGCAGTTCTTC
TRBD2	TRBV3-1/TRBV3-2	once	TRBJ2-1	CASSQAGLAGGSSYNEQFF	TGTGCCAGCAGCCAAGCGGGACTAGCGGGGGGCAGCTCCTACAATGAGCAGTTCTTC
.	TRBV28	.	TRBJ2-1	CASWGGGGRVGEQFF	TGTGCCAGCTGGGGTGGGGGGGGGCGGGTAGGTGAGCAGTTCTTC
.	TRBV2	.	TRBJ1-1	CATRQMGENTEAFF	TGTGCCACCCGGCAGATGGGCGAGAACACTGAAGCTTTCTTT
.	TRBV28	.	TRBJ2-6	CASSEQSYESGANVLTF	TGTGCCAGCAGCGAACAGAGTTACGAGTCCGGGGCCAACGTCCTGACTTTC
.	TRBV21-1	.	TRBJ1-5	CASSKLRTDNLYSNQPQHF	TGTGCCAGCAGCAAGTTGAGGACAGACAACCTATATAGCAATCAGCCCCAGCATTTT
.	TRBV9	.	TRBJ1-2	CASNTPGLYGYTF	TGTGCCAGCAATACGCCAGGGCTCTATGGCTACACCTTC
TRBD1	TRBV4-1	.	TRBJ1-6	CASSQGTGDDSPLHF	TGCGCCAGCAGCCAAGGTACAGGGGATGATTCACCCCTCCACTTT
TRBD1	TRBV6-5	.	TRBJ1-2	CASRDRGRGDGYTF	TGTGCCAGCAGAGACAGGGGCCGAGGAGATGGCTACACCTTC
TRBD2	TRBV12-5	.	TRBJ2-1	CASAEGGLSIEQFF	TGTGCTAGTGCGGAGGGAGGGTTATCCATTGAGCAGTTCTTC
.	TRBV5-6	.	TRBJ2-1	CASSLGSQTPPHNEQFF	TGTGCCAGCAGCTTGGGGTCCCAAACTCCCCCCCACAATGAGCAGTTCTTC
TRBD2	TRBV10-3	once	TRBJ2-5	CAISASGGQETQYF	TGTGCCATCAGTGCTAGCGGGGGCCAAGAGACCCAGTACTTC
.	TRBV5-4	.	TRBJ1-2	CASSRTIWRTEGYGYTF	TGTGCCAGCAGCCGCACGATATGGAGGACAGAGGGCTATGGCTACACCTTC
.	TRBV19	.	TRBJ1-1	CASVGGELNTEAFF	TGTGCCAGTGTCGGGGGGGAGCTGAACACTGAAGCTTTCTTT
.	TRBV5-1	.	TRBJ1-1	CASRQTENTEAFF	TGCGCCAGCAGACAGACGGAAAACACTGAAGCTTTCTTT
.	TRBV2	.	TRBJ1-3	CASNSQGPVSGNTIYF	TGTGCCAGCAACTCTCAGGGGCCAGTCTCTGGAAACACCATATATTTT
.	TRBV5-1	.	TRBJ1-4	CASSRSTTNEKLFF	TGCGCCAGCAGCCGCAGTACAACTAATGAAAAACTGTTTTTT
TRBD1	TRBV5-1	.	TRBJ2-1	CASSGGQGTSSYNEQFF	TGCGCCAGCAGCGGCGGACAGGGGACGAGCTCCTACAATGAGCAGTTCTTC
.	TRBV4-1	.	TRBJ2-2	CASSQDVARLRPGELFF	TGCGCCAGCAGCCAAGATGTTGCTAGACTTCGGCCCGGGGAGCTGTTTTTT
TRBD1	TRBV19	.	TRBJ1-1	CASSMNRQGRAFF	TGTGCCAGTAGTATGAACCGACAGGGTCGAGCTTTCTTT
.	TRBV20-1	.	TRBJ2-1	CSASMRSSYNEQFF	TGCAGTGCTAGTATGCGGAGCTCCTACAATGAGCAGTTCTTC
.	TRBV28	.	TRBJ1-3	CASSLAGAGPGNTIYF	TGTGCCAGCAGTCTTGCTGGGGCAGGCCCTGGAAACACCATATATTTT
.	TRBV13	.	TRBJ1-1	CASSFKQSASEAFF	TGTGCCAGCAGCTTTAAACAGTCTGCATCTGAAGCTTTCTTT
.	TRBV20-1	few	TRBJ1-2	CSASKGLGYGYTF	TGCAGTGCTAGTAAGGGGCTGGGCTATGGCTACACCTTC
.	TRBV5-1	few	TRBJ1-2	CASSLTDYGYTF	TGCGCCAGCAGCTTGACGGACTATGGCTACACCTTC
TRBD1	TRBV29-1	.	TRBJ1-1	CSVRRDRGAEAFF	TGCAGCGTCCGCCGGGACAGGGGCGCTGAAGCTTTCTTT
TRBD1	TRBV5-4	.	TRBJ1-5	CASSLGGQPNQPQHF	TGTGCCAGCAGCTTGGGGGGACAGCCCAATCAGCCCCAGCATTTT